A selection of T cell receptor beta chains follows, all from one sample in a study of blood T cell repertoires in COVID-19. Here immunoSEQ multiplex PCR was the method, and the copy in TCRdb shows in-frame clones only, minus some. The sample records approximately 260,000 clones, over 80% being singletons. The sample taken for sequencing was peripheral blood. The source is a man in his 60s who had recovered from COVID-19. CDR3s include the opening cysteine and the closing phenylalanine or tryptophan. The D gene is left open where the match is weak. Size tells how often a clone was seen (once, few, many) or the class of an expanded clone, and some rows leave it out.

>TRBV11-2|TRBD1|TRBJ1-4|-
CASSLEGQGISTNEKLFF
>TRBV11-3|-|TRBJ2-1|-
CASSLAGEHEQFF
>TRBV5-1|TRBD2|TRBJ2-1|-
CASNPRGGVYNEQFF
>TRBV27|TRBD1|TRBJ1-2|-
CASSRGQGLHVYTF
>TRBV19|TRBD2|TRBJ2-3|-
CASSRAGVLDTQYF
>TRBV7-9|-|TRBJ1-4|-
CASSFLGTSPSVNEKLFF
>TRBV6-5|-|TRBJ1-2|-
CASRGDGYTF
>TRBV28|TRBD2|TRBJ2-2|-
CASSGLVPGELFF
>TRBV10-3|-|TRBJ2-1|-
CAISEGGVYNEQFF
>TRBV5-4|TRBD1|TRBJ2-1|few
CASSLRTGGNEQFF
>TRBV7-2|TRBD1|TRBJ2-7|-
CASSENRGYNEQYF
>TRBV20-1|-|TRBJ2-3|-
CSASTADTQYF
>TRBV5-5|-|TRBJ1-5|-
CASSESDQPQHF
>TRBV3-1/TRBV3-2|-|TRBJ2-1|once
CASSIAVRGGEQFF
>TRBV6-1|-|TRBJ1-2|few
CASSENGVNYGYTF
>TRBV6-1|TRBD1|TRBJ2-1|-
CASSDRGQYEQFF
>TRBV18|-|TRBJ2-3|-
CASSPGRGTDTQYF
>TRBV19|TRBD1|TRBJ1-5|-
CASSLPGQGQPQHF
>TRBV19|TRBD1|TRBJ1-4|-
CATTRQGYGEKLFF
>TRBV6-6|TRBD1|TRBJ1-6|-
CASSPKPANRGRAYNSPLHF
>TRBV25-1|TRBD2|TRBJ2-7|-
CASSDGGSLYEQYF
>TRBV4-1|TRBD2|TRBJ2-7|once
CASSQDVGGVISEQYF
>TRBV6-5|-|TRBJ1-2|-
CASSRLQGLNGYTF
>TRBV24-1|-|TRBJ2-1|few
CATSDMDKGPFF
>TRBV11-3|TRBD1|TRBJ2-5|once
CASSTGTGFMETQYF
>TRBV9|TRBD1|TRBJ2-3|once
CASSGTGADTQYF
>TRBV6-5|TRBD2|TRBJ2-7|-
CASRRGSLGEQYF
>TRBV10-3|-|TRBJ2-7|-
CAISVLGSAYEQYF
>TRBV20-1|-|TRBJ2-3|-
CSASPQVPQYF
>TRBV28|-|TRBJ2-7|-
CASSSFLVQYF
>TRBV28|TRBD1|TRBJ2-6|-
CASSPQGALGANVLTF
>TRBV7-2|-|TRBJ2-5|once
CASSLAGSGKTQYF
>TRBV5-4|-|TRBJ2-7|few
CASSRSDGYEQYF
>TRBV5-1|TRBD1|TRBJ1-1|-
CASSFPRTGGTEAFF
>TRBV28|-|TRBJ2-5|few
CASSYKETQYF
>TRBV5-1|-|TRBJ2-5|-
CASSRQETQYF
>TRBV5-4|-|TRBJ2-1|-
CASSLSGDSRTSYNEQFF
>TRBV5-6|TRBD1|TRBJ2-7|-
CASSWSGTASYEQYF
>TRBV2|-|TRBJ1-1|-
CASSEYEAAEAFF
>TRBV5-6|-|TRBJ2-7|few
CASSAYLRLTLNYEQYF
>TRBV5-1|TRBD1|TRBJ2-7|many
CASSRAGTGEYEQYF